This entry describes one TCR beta chain. The germline V gene has CDR1 SGHRS and CDR2 YFSETQ. Losses at the gene ends were 2 bases for V and 0 bases for J; bases not matched to a gene: 21. The CDR3 contains 22 residues. This record belongs to a study of T cells after yellow fever vaccination. In TCRdb, the 5' RACE reads were re-called with MiXCR into one record per CDR3 protein. The sample has some 80,000 distinct CDR3 sequences; about an eighth are singletons. The chain recombines TRBV5-1 with TRBJ2-2; 8 bases are shared with TRBD1. The sequence was collected from a man aged 18 to 29 who received the YFV17D yellow fever vaccine. The source was CD8+ T cells not binding an NS4B(214-222) dextramer, sorted from PBMCs, collected about 20 days after the first yellow fever vaccination. CDR3 DNA: TGCGCCAGCAGCTTTGTGCAGGGGGCGAAGGTACTTTCCACGACGAACACCGGGGAGCTGTTTTTT. This translates into CASSFVQGAKVLSTTNTGELFF.